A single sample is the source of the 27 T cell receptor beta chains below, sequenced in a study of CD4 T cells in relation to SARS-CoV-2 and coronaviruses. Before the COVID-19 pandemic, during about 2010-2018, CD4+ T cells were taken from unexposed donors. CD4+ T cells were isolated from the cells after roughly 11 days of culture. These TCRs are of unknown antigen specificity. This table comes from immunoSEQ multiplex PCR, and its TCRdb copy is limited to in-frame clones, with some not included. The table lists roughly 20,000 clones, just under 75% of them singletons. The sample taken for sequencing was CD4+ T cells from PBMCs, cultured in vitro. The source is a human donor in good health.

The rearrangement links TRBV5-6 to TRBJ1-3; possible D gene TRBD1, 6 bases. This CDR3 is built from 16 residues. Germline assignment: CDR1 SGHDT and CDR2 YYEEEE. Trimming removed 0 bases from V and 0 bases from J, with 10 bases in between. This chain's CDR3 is CASSLEGDPSGNTIYF. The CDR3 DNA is TGTGCCAGCAGCTTGGAGGGGGACCCCTCTGGAAACACCATATATTTT. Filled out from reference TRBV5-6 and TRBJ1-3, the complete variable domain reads DAGVTQSPTHLIKTRGQQVTLRCSPKSGHDTVSWYQQALGQGPQFIFQYYEEEERQRGNFPDRFSGHQFPNYSSELNVNALLLGDSALYLCASSLEGDPSGNTIYFGEGSWLTVV.

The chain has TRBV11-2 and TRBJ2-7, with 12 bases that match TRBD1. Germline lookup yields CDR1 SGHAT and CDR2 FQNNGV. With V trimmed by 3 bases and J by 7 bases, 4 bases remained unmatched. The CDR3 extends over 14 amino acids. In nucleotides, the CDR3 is TGTGCCAGCAGCTTGGGACAGGGGGCGAGGGAGCAGTACTTC. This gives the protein CASSLGQGAREQYF. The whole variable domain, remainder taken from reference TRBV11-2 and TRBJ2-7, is EAGVAQSPRYKIIEKRQSVAFWCNPISGHATLYWYQQILGQGPKLLIQFQNNGVVDDSQLPKDRFSAERLKGVDSTLKIQPAKLEDSAVYLCASSLGQGAREQYFGPGTRLTVT.

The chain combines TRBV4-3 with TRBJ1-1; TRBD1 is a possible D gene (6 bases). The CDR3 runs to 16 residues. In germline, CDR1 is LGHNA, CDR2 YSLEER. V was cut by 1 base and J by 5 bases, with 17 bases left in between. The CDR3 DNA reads TGCGCCAGCAGCCAAGCCCCCCAACAGGGCGGGACTGAAGCTTTCTTT. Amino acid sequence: CASSQAPQQGGTEAFF.

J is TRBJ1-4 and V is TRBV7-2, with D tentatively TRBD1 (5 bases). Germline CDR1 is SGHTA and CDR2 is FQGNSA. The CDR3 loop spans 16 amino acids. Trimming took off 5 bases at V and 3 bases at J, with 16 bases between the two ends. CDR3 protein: CASSKDIPGANEKLFF. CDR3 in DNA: TGTGCCAGCAGCAAGGACATCCCTGGGGCTAATGAAAAACTGTTTTTT.

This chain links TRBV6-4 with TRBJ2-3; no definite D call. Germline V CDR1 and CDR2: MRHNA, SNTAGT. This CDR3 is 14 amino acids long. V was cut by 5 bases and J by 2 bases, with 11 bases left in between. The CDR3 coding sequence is TGTGCCAGCAGTCCCTCTTGGCCCACAGATACGCAGTATTTT. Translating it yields CASSPSWPTDTQYF.

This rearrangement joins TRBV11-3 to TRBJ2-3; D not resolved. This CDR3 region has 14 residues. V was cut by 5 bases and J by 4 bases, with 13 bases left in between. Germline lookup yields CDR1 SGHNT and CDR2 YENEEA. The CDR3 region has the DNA TGTGCCAGCAGCCCGAACCATGGCTCAGATACGCAGTATTTT. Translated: CASSPNHGSDTQYF.

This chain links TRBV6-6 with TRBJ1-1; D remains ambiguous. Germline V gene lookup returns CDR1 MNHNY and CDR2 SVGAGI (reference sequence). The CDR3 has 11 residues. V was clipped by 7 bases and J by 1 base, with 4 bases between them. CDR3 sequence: CASIANTEAFF. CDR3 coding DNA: TGTGCCAGCATCGCGAACACTGAAGCTTTCTTT.

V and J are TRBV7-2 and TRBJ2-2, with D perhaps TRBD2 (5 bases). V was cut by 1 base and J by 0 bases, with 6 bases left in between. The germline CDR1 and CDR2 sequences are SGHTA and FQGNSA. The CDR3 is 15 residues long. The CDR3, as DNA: TGTGCCAGCAGCTTAGGACTACCGAACACCGGGGAGCTGTTTTTT. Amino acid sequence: CASSLGLPNTGELFF.

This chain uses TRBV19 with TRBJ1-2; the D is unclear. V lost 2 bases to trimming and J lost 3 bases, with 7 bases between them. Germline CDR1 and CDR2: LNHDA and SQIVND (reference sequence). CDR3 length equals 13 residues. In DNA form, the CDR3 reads TGTGCCAGTAGTATAAATGGGGACTATGGCTACACCTTC. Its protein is CASSINGDYGYTF.

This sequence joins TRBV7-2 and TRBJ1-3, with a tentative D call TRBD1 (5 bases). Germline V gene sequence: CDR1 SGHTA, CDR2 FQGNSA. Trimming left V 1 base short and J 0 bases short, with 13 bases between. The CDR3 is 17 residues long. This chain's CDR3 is CASSLVVDSSSGNTIYF. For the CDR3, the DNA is TGTGCCAGCAGCTTAGTGGTCGACAGTAGCTCTGGAAACACCATATATTTT.

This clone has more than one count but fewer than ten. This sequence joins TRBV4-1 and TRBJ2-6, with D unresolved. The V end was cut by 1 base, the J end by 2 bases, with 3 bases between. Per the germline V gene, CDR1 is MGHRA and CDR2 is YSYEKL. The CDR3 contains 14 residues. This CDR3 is CASSQAAGANVLTF. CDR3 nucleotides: TGCGCCAGCAGCCAAGCGGCTGGGGCCAACGTCCTGACTTTC.

The CDR3 is CASSPRTQRRGHGYTF. CDR3 nucleotides: TGTGCCAGCAGCCCACGGACACAAAGGCGCGGCCATGGCTACACCTTC. The V and J genes are TRBV11-2 and TRBJ1-2; a possible D gene is TRBD1 (5 bases). The CDR3 totals 16 residues. Germline CDR1 and CDR2: SGHAT and FQNNGV. V lost 5 bases, J lost 6 bases, and 22 bases lay in between.

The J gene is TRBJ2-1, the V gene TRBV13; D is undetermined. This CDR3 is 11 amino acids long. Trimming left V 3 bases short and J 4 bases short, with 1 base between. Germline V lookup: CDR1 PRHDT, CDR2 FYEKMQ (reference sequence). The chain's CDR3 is CASSFYNEQFF. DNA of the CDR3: TGTGCCAGCAGCTTTTACAATGAGCAGTTCTTC.

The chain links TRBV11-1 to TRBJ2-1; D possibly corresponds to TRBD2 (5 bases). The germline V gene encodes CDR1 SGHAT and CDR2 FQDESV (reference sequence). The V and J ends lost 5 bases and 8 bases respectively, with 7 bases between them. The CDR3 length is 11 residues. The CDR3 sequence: CASSPRDEQFF. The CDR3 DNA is TGTGCCAGCAGCCCGAGGGATGAGCAGTTCTTC. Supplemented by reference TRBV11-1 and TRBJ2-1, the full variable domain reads EAEVAQSPRYKITEKSQAVAFWCDPISGHATLYWYRQILGQGPELLVQFQDESVVDDSQLPKDRFSAERLKGVDSTLKIQPAELGDSAMYLCASSPRDEQFFGPGTRLTVL.

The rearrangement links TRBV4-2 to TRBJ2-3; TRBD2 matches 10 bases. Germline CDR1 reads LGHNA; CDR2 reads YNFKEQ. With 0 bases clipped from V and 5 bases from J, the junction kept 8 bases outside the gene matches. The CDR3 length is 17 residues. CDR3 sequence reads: CASSQDLASGGIDTQYF. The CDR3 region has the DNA TGTGCCAGCAGCCAAGATTTGGCTAGCGGGGGAATAGATACGCAGTATTTT.

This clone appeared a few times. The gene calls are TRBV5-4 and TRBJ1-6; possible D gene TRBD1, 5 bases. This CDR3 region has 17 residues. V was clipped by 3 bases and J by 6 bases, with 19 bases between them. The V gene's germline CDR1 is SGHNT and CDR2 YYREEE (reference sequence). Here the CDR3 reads CASSSGGSRPTNSPLHF. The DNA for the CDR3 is TGTGCCAGCAGCTCTGGGGGGAGCCGGCCGACTAATTCACCCCTCCACTTT.

The CDR3 spells CASSGQGNNQPQHF. For the CDR3, the DNA is TGTGCCAGCAGTGGCCAGGGTAACAATCAGCCCCAGCATTTT. This chain connects TRBV2 to TRBJ1-5; tentative D call: TRBD1 (5 bases). Trimming pared 4 bases from V and 3 bases from J, leaving 10 bases between. This CDR3 is built from 14 residues. Per the germline V gene, CDR1 is SNHLY and CDR2 is FYNNEI.

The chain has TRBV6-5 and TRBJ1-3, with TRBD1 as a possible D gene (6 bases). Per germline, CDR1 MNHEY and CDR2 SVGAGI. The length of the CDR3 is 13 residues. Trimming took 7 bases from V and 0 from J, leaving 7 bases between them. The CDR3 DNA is TGTGCCAGCAAGGGGGACTCTGGAAACACCATATATTTT. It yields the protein CASKGDSGNTIYF.

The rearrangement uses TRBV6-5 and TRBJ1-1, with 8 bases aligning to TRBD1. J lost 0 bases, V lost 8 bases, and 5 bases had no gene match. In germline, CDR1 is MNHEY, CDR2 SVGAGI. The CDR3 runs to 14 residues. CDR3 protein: CASESGQVNTEAFF. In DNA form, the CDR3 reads TGTGCCAGCGAATCGGGACAGGTGAACACTGAAGCTTTCTTT.

CDR3 nucleotides: TGTGCCAGTCGGGACAGGGTTGGTGAAAAACTGTTTTTT. Its protein product is CASRDRVGEKLFF. This sequence joins TRBV6-5 and TRBJ1-4; 9 positions match TRBD1. This CDR3 region has 13 residues. The germline V gene has CDR1 MNHEY and CDR2 SVGAGI. V shed 9 bases, J shed 7 bases, and the junction held 6 bases outside the gene matches.

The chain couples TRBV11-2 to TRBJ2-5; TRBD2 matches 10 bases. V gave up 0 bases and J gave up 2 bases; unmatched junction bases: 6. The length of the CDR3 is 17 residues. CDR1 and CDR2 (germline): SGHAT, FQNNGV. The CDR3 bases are TGTGCCAGCAGCTTAGACCAGACTAGCGGGCTTCAAGAGACCCAGTACTTC. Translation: CASSLDQTSGLQETQYF.

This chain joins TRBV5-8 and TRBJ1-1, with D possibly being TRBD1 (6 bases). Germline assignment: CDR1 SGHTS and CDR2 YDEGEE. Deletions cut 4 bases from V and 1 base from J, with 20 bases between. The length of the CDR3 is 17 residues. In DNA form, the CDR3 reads TGTGCCAGCAGCAAAGAACTCCAGACAGGTCGGAACACTGAAGCTTTCTTT. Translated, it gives CASSKELQTGRNTEAFF.

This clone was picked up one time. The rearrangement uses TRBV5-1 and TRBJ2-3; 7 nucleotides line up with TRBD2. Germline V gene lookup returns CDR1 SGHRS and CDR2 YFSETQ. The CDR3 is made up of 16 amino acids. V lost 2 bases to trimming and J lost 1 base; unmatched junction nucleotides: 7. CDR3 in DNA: TGCGCCAGCAGCTTAAGTCTGGGAGGGGGCACAGATACGCAGTATTTT. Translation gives CASSLSLGGGTDTQYF.

As DNA, the CDR3 is TGCGCCAGCAGCCAGGTTAGCGGGGGGGCGCGGAATGAGCAGTTCTTC. The encoded protein is CASSQVSGGARNEQFF. The chain has TRBV4-1 and TRBJ2-1; 11 bases agree with TRBD2. V shed 3 bases and J 7 bases; nucleotides not matched to a gene: 8. CDR1 is MGHRA and CDR2 is YSYEKL in the germline V gene. CDR3 size: 16 residues.

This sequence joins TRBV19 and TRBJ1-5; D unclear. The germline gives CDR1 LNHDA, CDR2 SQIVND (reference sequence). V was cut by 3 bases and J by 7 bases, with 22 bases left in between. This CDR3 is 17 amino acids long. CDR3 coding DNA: TGTGCCAGTAGTATCGCATCTTCGGGAATCGGAGGCCAGCCCCAGCATTTT. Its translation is CASSIASSGIGGQPQHF. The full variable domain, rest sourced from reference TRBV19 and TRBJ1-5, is DGGITQSPKYLFRKEGQNVTLSCEQNLNHDAMYWYRQDPGQGLRLIYYSQIVNDFQKGDIAEGYSVSREKKESFPLTVTSAQKNPTAFYLCASSIASSGIGGQPQHFGDGTRLSIL.

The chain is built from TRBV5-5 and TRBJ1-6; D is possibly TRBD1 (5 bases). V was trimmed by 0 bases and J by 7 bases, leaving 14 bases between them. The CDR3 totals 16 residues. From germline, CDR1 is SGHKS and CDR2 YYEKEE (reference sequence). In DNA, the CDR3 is TGTGCCAGCAGCTTGGAGTACGTCAGGGCAAATTCACCCCTCCACTTT. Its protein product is CASSLEYVRANSPLHF.

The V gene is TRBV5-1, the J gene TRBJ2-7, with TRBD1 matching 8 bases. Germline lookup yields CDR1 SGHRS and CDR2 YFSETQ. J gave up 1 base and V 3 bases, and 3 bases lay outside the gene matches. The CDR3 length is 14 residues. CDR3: CASSWDRLSYEQYF. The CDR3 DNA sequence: TGCGCCAGCAGCTGGGACAGGCTGTCCTACGAGCAGTACTTC.